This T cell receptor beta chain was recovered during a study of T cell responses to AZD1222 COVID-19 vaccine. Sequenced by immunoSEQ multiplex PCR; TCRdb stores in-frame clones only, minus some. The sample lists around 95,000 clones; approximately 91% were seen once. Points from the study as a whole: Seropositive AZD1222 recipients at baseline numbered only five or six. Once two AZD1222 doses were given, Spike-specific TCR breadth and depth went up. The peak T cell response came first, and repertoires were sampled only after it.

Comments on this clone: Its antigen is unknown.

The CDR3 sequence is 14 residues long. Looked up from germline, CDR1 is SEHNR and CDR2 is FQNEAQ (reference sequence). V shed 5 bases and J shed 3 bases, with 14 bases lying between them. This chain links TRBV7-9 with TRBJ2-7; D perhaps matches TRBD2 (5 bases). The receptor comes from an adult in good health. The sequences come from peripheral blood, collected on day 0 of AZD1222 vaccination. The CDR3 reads CASSRWEINYEQYF. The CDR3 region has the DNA TGTGCCAGCAGCCGCTGGGAGATCAACTACGAGCAGTACTTC.